Here is one T cell receptor (beta chain) with its context. This record comes from a study of blood T cell repertoires in COVID-19. Across the whole study: The United States, Italy and Spain were the sources of the acute and convalescent COVID-19 samples. The analysed material was cDNA or gDNA that came from T cells, B-cell-depleted T cells, or PBMCs.

The CDR3 is made up of 13 amino acids. As processed by the authors: Reference gene primer amplification yielded estimated nucleated cell counts. This table comes from immunoSEQ multiplex PCR, and its TCRdb copy is limited to in-frame clones, with some not included. D and trimming come from the DNA, and the V and J calls and clone size come from that table. The table includes roughly 150,000 clones, roughly 85% detected once. The TCR comes from a human donor in a cohort sampled during active COVID-19. The genes are TRBV21-1 and TRBJ1-2; TRBD1, the D gene given by the table, was not confirmed from the DNA. TRBV21-1 is given as a pseudogene. The sequencing sample was made of peripheral blood. The CDR3 DNA sequence: TGTGCCAGACGTACAGGGGTCCCGCGGAGCTACACCTTC. Its translation is CARRTGVPRSYTF.